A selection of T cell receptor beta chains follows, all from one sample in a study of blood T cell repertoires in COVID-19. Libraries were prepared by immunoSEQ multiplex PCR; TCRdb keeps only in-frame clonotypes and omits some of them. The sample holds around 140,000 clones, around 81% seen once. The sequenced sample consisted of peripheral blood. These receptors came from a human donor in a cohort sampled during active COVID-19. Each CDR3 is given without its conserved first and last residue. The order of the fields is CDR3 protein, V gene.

CDR3 protein: ASSPKAGNLLNYGYT; V gene: TRBV4-3
CDR3 protein: ASRTPYRGGIGKLF; V gene: TRBV19
CDR3 protein: ASSGRTSGSSYEQY; V gene: TRBV11-2
CDR3 protein: ASSPPPWTGDTEAF; V gene: TRBV18
CDR3 protein: ASSLEGLAPNEQF; V gene: TRBV5-1
CDR3 protein: ASSQAFSGDQPQH; V gene: TRBV4-3
CDR3 protein: ASSRVPYEQY; V gene: TRBV12-3/TRBV12-4
CDR3 protein: ASTGEVGGYT; V gene: TRBV12-3/TRBV12-4
CDR3 protein: ASSAISGYNEQF; V gene: TRBV19
CDR3 protein: AWSLTGIYSGNTIY; V gene: TRBV30
CDR3 protein: ASSLNRGYEQY; V gene: TRBV11-2
CDR3 protein: ASSFDKGVPGTEAF; V gene: TRBV18
CDR3 protein: ASRNPSGRRNEQY; V gene: TRBV7-2
CDR3 protein: ASSSGVGSTYEQY; V gene: TRBV7-9
CDR3 protein: ASSTRTGGRNTIY; V gene: TRBV6-5
CDR3 protein: ASSSFVMAGGGAEQF; V gene: TRBV2
CDR3 protein: ASSREGSVSASYNEQF; V gene: TRBV5-1
CDR3 protein: ASSPGTSAQETQY; V gene: TRBV7-9
CDR3 protein: ASSLVGTSGSSYNEQF; V gene: TRBV7-2
CDR3 protein: ASGEQGHYGYT; V gene: TRBV5-1
CDR3 protein: ASSPTGTGYQPQH; V gene: TRBV5-1
CDR3 protein: ASSTGQGGGYT; V gene: TRBV7-2
CDR3 protein: ASSAHGTEHTEAF; V gene: TRBV2
CDR3 protein: ASSLGSGFGYNEQF; V gene: TRBV7-6
CDR3 protein: ASSQEGAGGRETQY; V gene: TRBV4-1
CDR3 protein: ASSLAAAGTYEQY; V gene: TRBV5-1
CDR3 protein: ASTNGFGELF; V gene: TRBV6-5
CDR3 protein: ASSMGLPSADEQY; V gene: TRBV19
CDR3 protein: ASSLGQNTEAF; V gene: TRBV12-3/TRBV12-4
CDR3 protein: ASSEQGGPYEQY; V gene: TRBV9
CDR3 protein: ASSFRVAQSEQF; V gene: TRBV7-8
CDR3 protein: ASSLYRGPDYEQY; V gene: TRBV7-2